This T cell receptor beta chain came from a study of shared clonotypes between healthy human individuals. Only in-frame clones appear in the TCRdb table, and some are missing; sequencing was by immunoSEQ multiplex PCR. Counted here are over 400,000 clones, around 95% occurring once; the ten biggest clones make up about 0.068%. Germline loops: CDR1 SGHRS, CDR2 YFSETQ. Deletions cut 0 bases from V and 3 bases from J, with 9 bases between. This CDR3 has 14 amino acids. The sequencing sample was made of naive CD4+ T cells sorted from blood. Specified subset: CD45RA+ positively selected. The chain has TRBV5-1 and TRBJ2-5; D is ambiguous. This receptor was identified in a woman aged 25 to 39 in good health. CDR3 region: CASSLVATKETQYF. The CDR3 DNA sequence: TGCGCCAGCAGCTTGGTGGCGACAAAAGAGACCCAGTACTTC. The full variable domain, in which reference TRBV5-1 and TRBJ2-5 provide the parts outside the CDR3, is KAGVTQTPRYLIKTRGQQVTLSCSPISGHRSVSWYQQTPGQGLQFLFEYFSETQRNKGNFPGRFSGRQFSNSRSEMNVSTLELGDSALYLCASSLVATKETQYFGPGTRLLVL.